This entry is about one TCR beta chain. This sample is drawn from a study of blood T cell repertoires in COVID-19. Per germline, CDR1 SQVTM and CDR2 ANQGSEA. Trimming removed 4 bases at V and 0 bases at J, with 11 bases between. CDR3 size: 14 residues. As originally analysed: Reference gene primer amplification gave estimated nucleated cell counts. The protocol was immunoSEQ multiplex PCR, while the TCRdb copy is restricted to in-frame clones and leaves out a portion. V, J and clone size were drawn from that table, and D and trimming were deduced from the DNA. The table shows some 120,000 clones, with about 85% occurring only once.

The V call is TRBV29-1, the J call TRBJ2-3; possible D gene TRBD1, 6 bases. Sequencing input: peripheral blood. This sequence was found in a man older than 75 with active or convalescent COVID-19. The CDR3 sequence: CSVARTESTDTQYF. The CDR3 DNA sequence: TGCAGCGTTGCCCGGACAGAGAGCACAGATACGCAGTATTTT.